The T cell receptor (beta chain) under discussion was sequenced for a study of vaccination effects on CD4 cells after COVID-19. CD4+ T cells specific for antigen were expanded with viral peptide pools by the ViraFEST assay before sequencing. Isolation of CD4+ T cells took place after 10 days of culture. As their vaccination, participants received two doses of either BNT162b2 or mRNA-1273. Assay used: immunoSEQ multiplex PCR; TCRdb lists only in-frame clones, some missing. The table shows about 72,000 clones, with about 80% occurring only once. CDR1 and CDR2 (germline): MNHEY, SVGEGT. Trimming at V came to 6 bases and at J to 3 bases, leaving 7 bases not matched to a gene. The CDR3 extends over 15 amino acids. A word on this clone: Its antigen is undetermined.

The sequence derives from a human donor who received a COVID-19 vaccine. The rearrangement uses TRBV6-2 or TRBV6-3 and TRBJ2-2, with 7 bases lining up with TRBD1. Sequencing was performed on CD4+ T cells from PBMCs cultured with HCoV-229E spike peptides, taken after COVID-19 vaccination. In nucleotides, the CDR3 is TGTGCCAGCAGCACCGGACAGGCGGACACCGGGGAGCTGTTTTTT. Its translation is CASSTGQADTGELFF.